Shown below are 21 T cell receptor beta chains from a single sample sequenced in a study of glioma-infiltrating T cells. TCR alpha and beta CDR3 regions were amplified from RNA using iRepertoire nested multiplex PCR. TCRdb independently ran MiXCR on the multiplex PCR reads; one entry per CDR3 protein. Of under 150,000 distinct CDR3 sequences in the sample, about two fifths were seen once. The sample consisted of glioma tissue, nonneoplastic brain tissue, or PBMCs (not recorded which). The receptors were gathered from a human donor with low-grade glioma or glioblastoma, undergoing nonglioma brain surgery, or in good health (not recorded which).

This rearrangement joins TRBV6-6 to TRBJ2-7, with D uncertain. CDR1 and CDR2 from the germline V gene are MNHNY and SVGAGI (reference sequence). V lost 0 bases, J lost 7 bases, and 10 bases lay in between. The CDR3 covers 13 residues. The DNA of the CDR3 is TGTGCCAGCAGTTACTCGATAGGGCATGAGCAGTACTTC. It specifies CASSYSIGHEQYF.

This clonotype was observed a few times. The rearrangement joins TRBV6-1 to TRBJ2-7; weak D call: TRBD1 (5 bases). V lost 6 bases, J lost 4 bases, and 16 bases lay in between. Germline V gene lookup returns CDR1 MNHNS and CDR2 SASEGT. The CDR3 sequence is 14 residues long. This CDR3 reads CASSDRTPPYEQYF. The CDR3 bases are TGTGCCAGCAGCGACAGAACACCTCCTTACGAGCAGTACTTC.

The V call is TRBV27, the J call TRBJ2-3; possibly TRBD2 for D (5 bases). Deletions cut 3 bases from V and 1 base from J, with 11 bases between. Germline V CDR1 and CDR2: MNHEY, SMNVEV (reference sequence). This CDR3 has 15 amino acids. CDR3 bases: TGTGCCAGCAGTTTTGAGGGTTACGGCACAGATACGCAGTATTTT. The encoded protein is CASSFEGYGTDTQYF.

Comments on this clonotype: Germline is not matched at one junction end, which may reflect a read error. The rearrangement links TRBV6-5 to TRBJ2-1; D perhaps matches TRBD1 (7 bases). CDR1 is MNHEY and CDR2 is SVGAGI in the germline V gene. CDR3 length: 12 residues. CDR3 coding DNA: TGCGCCAGCAGGGGGGCCGGGTATGAGCAGTTCTTC. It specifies CASRGAGYEQFF.

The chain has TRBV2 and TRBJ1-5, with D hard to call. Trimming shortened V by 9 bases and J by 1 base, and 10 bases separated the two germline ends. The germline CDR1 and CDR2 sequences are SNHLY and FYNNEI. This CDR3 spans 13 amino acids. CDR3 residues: CASQGMSNQPQHF. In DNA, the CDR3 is TGTGCCAGTCAAGGGATGAGCAATCAGCCCCAGCATTTT.

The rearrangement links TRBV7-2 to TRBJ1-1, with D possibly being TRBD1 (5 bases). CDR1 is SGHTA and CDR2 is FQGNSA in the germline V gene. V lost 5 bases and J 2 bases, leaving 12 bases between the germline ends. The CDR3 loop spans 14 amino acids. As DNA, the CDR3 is TGTGCCAGCAGCCTCCGGCAGGGAAACACTGAAGCTTTCTTT. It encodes CASSLRQGNTEAFF.

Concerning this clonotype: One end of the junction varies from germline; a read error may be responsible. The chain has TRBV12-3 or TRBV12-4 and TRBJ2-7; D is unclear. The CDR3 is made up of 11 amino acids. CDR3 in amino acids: CASSPNYGQYF. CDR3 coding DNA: TGTGCCAGCAGCCCAAACTACGGGCAGTACTTC.

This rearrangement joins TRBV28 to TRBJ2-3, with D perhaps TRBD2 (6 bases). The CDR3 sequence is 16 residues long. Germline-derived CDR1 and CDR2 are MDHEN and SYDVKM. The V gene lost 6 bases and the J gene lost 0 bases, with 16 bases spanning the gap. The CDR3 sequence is CASRRDSPTSTDTQYF. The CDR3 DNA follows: TGTGCCAGCAGGCGGGACTCACCAACGAGCACAGATACGCAGTATTTT.

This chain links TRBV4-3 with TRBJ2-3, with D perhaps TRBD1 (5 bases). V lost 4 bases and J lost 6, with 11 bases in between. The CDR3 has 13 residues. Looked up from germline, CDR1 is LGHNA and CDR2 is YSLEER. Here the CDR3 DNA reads TGCGCCAGCAGCCGTGGACAAAGCGATACGCAGTATTTT. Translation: CASSRGQSDTQYF.

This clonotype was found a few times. CDR3 in DNA: TGTGCCACCAGTGCTAGCGGGGCCGGCCCCTCCCGGGGAAAGCTGTTTTTT. It is translated as CATSASGAGPSRGKLFF. The rearrangement links TRBV24-1 to TRBJ2-2, with 9 bases fitting TRBD2. Germline V gives CDR1 KGHDR, CDR2 SFDVKD. Unmatched junction bases numbered 18, after V lost 5 bases and J lost 12 bases. This CDR3 is built from 17 residues.

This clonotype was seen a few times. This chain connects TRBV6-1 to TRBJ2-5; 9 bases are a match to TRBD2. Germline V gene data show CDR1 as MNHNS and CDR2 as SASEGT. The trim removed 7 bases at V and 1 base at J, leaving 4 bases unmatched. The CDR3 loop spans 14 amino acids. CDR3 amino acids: CASTLLAGQETQYF. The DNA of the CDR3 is TGTGCCAGCACCCTACTAGCGGGCCAAGAGACCCAGTACTTC.

The CDR3: CASSYSRNSYNSPLHF. The DNA for the CDR3 is TGTGCCAGCAGTTACTCACGGAACTCCTATAATTCACCCCTCCACTTT. The V call is TRBV6-6, the J call TRBJ1-6; D is unclear. Germline CDR1 and CDR2: MNHNY and SVGAGI (reference sequence). V was trimmed by 0 bases and J by 0 bases, leaving 6 bases between them. The CDR3 covers 16 residues.

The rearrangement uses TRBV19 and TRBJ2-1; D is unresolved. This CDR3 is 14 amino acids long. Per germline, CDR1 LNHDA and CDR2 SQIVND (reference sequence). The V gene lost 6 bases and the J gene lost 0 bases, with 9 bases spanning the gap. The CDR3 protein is CASSFVGSYNEQFF. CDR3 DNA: TGTGCCAGTAGCTTTGTTGGCTCCTACAATGAGCAGTTCTTC. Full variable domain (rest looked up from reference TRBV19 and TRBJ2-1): DGGITQSPKYLFRKEGQNVTLSCEQNLNHDAMYWYRQDPGQGLRLIYYSQIVNDFQKGDIAEGYSVSREKKESFPLTVTSAQKNPTAFYLCASSFVGSYNEQFFGPGTRLTVL.

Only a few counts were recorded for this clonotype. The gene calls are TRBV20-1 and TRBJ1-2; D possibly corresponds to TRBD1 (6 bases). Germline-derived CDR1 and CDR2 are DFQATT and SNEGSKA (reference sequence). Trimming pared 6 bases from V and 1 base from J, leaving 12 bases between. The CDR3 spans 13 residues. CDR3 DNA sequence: TGCAGTGCCATAGGACAGAATAACTATGGCTACACCTTC. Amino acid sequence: CSAIGQNNYGYTF.

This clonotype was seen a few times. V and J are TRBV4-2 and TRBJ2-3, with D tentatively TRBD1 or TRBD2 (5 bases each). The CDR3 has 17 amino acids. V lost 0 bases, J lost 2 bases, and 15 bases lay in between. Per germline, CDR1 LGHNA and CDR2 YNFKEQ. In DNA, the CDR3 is TGTGCCAGCAGCCAAGATAGCCCCGGGACGATCACAGATACGCAGTATTTT. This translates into CASSQDSPGTITDTQYF.

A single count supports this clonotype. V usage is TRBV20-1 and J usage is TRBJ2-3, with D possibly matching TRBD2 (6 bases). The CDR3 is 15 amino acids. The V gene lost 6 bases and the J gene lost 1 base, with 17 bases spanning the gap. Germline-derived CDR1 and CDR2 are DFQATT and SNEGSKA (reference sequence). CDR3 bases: TGCAGTGCCCCCAACGCGGGCGGGGGCACAGATACGCAGTATTTT. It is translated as CSAPNAGGGTDTQYF.

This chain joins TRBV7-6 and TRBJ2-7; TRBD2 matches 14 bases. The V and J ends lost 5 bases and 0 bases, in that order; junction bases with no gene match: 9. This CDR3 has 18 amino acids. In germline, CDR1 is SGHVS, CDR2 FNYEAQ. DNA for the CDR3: TGTGCCAGCAGCCCCGGACTAGCGGGGGGTCTTAGCTCCTACGAGCAGTACTTC. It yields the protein CASSPGLAGGLSSYEQYF.

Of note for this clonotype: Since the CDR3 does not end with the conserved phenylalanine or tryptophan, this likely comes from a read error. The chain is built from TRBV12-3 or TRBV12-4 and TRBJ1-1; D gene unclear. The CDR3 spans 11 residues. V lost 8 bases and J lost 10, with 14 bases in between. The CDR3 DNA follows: TGTGCCAGCTCCTTAGCAGAACGAGCTTTCCTT. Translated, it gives CASSLAERAFL.

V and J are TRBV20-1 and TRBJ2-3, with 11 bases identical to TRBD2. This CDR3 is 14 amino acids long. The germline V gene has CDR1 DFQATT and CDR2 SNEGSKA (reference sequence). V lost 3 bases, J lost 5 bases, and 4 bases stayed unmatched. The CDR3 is CSARTSGAGDTQYF. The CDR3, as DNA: TGCAGTGCTAGGACTAGCGGGGCTGGAGATACGCAGTATTTT.

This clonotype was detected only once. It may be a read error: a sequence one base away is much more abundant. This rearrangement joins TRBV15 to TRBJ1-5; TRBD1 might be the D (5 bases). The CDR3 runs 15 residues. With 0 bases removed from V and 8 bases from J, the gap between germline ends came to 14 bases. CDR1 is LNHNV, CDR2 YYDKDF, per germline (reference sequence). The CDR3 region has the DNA TGTGCCACCAGCAGAGACAGGGAAGTCCAAAAGCCCCAGCATTTT. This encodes CATSRDREVQKPQHF.

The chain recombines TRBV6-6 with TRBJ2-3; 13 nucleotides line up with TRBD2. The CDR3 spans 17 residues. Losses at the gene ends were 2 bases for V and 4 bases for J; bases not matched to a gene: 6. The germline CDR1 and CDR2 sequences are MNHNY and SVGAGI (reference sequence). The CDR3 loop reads CASSYPTSGGLPDTQYF. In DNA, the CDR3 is TGTGCCAGCAGTTACCCGACTAGCGGGGGGCTCCCAGATACGCAGTATTTT.